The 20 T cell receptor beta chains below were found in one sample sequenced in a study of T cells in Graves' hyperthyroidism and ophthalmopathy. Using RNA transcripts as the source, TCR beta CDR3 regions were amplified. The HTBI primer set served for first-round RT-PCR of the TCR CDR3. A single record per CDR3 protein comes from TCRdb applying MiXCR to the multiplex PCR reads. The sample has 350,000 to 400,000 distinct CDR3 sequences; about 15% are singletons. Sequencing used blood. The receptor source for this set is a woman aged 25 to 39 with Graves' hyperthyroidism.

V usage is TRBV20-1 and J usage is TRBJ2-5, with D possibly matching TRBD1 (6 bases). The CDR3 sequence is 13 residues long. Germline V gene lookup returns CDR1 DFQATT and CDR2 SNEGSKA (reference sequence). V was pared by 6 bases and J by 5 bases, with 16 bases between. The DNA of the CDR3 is TGCAGTGCGCCAAGGGCAGGGGCCGAGACCCAGTACTTC. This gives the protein CSAPRAGAETQYF.

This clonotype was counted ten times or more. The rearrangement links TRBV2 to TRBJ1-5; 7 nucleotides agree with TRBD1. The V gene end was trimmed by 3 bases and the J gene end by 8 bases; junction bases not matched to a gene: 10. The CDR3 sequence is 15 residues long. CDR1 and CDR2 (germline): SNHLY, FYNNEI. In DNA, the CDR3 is TGTGCCAGCAGTGAGTTTTTACAGGGGATTAAGCCCCAGCATTTT. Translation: CASSEFLQGIKPQHF.

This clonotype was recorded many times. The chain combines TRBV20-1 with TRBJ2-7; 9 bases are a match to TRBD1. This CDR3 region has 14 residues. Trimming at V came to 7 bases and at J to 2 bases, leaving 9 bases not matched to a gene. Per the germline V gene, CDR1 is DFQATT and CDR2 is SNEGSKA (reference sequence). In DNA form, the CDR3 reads TGCAGTGTAAGAAGGGGACAGGGACCCTACGAGCAGTACTTC. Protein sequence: CSVRRGQGPYEQYF.

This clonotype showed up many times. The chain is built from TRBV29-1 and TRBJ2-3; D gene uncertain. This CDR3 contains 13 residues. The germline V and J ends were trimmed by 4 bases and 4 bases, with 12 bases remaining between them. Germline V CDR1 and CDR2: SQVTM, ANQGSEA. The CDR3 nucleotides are TGCAGCGTTGGGATTCGGGCCCCAGATACGCAGTATTTT. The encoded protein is CSVGIRAPDTQYF.

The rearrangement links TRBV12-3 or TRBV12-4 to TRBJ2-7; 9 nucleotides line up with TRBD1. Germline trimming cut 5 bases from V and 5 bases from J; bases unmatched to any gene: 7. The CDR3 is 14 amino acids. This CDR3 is CASSGHRGQNEQYF. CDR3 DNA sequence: TGTGCCAGCAGTGGTCACAGGGGGCAAAACGAGCAGTACTTC.

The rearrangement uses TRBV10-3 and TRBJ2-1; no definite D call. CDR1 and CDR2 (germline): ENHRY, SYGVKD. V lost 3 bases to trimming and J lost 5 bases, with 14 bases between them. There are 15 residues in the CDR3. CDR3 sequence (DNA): TGTGCCATCAGTGATATAGCAGATGGGAACAATGAGCAGTTCTTC. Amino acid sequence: CAISDIADGNNEQFF.

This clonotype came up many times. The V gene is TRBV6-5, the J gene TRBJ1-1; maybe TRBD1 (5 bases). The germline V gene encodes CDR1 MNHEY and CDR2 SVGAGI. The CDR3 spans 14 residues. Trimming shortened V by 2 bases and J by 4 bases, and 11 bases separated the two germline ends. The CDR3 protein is CASSYRGEGTEAFF. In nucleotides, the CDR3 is TGTGCCAGCAGTTACAGGGGAGAGGGCACTGAAGCTTTCTTT.

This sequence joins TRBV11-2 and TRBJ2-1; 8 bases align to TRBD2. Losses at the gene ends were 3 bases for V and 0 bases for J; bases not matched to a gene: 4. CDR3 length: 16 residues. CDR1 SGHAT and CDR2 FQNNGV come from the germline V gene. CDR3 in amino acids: CASSFRLASSYNEQFF. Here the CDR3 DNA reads TGTGCCAGCAGCTTTAGACTAGCGAGCTCCTACAATGAGCAGTTCTTC.

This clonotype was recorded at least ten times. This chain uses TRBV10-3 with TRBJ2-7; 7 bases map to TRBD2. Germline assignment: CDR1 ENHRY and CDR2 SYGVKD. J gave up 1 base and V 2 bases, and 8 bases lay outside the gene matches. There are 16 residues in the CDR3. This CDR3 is CAISEPISGLSYEQYF. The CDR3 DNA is TGTGCCATCAGTGAGCCCATTAGCGGGCTATCCTACGAGCAGTACTTC.

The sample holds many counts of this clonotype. CDR3 nucleotide sequence: TGTGCCAGCAGTGAAAGGGTAGGCTCTCGGCAAGAGACCCAGTACTTC. Protein product: CASSERVGSRQETQYF. The V gene is TRBV6-1, the J gene TRBJ2-5, with D hard to call. CDR1 is MNHNS and CDR2 is SASEGT in the germline V gene. The CDR3 totals 16 residues. The V and J ends lost 2 bases and 2 bases respectively, with 15 bases between them.

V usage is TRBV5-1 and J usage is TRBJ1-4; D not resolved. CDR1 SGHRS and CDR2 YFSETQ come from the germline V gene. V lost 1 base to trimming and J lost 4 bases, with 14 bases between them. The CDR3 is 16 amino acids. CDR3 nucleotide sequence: TGCGCCAGCAGCTTGAGTCCCCAGGAGATTAATGAAAAACTGTTTTTT. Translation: CASSLSPQEINEKLFF.

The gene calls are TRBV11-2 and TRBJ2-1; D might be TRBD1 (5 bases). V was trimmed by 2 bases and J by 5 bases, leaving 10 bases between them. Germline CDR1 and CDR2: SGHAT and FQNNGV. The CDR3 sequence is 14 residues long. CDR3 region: CASSLLGQNNEQFF. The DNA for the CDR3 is TGTGCCAGCAGCTTACTTGGACAAAACAATGAGCAGTTCTTC. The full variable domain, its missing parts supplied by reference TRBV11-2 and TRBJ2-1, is EAGVAQSPRYKIIEKRQSVAFWCNPISGHATLYWYQQILGQGPKLLIQFQNNGVVDDSQLPKDRFSAERLKGVDSTLKIQPAKLEDSAVYLCASSLLGQNNEQFFGPGTRLTVL.

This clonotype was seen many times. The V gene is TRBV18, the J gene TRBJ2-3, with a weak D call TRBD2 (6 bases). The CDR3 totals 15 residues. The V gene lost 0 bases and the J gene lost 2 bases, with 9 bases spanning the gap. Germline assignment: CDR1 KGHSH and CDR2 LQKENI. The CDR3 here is CASSPPGTPTDTQYF. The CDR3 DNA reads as TGTGCCAGCTCACCACCGGGGACTCCCACAGATACGCAGTATTTT.

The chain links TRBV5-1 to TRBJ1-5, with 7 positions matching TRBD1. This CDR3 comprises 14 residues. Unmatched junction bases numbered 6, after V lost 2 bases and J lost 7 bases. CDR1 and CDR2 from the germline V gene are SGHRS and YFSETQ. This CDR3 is CASSFGQAGQPQHF. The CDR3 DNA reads TGCGCCAGCAGCTTCGGACAGGCTGGGCAGCCCCAGCATTTT.

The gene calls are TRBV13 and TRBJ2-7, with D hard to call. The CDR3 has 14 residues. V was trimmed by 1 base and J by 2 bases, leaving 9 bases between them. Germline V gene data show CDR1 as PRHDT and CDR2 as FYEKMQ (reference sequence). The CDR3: CASSLATQPYEQYF. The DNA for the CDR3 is TGTGCCAGCAGCTTAGCAACCCAGCCCTACGAGCAGTACTTC.

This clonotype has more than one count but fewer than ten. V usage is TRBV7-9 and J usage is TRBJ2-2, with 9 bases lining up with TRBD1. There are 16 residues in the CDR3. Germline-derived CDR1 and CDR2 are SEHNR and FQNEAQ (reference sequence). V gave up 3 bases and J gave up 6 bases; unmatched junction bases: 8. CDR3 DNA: TGTGCCAGCAGCTTTAGGGGACAGGGAAGAGCCGGGGAGCTGTTTTTT. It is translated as CASSFRGQGRAGELFF.

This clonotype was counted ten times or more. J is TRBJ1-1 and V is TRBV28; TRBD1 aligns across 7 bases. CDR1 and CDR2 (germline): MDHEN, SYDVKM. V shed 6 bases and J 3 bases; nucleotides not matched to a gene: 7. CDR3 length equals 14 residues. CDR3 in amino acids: CASSSGQAYTEAFF. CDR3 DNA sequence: TGTGCCAGCAGCTCCGGACAGGCCTACACTGAAGCTTTCTTT.

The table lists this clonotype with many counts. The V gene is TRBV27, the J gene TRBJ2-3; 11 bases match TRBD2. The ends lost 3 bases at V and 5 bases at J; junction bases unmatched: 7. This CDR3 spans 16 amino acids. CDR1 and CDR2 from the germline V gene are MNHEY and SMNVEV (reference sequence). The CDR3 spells CASSLALAGVGDTQYF. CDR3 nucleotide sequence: TGTGCCAGCAGTTTGGCACTAGCGGGAGTCGGAGATACGCAGTATTTT.

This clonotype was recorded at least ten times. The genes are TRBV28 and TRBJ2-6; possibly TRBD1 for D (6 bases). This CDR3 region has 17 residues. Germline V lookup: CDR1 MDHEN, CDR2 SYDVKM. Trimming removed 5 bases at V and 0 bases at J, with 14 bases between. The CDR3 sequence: CASSPQDRRSGANVLTF. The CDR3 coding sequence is TGTGCCAGCAGTCCCCAGGACAGACGCTCTGGGGCCAACGTCCTGACTTTC.

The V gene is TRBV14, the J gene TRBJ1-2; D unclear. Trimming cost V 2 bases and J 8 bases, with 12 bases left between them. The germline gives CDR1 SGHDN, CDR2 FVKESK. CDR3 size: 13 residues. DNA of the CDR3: TGTGCCAGCAGCCAACGCGTGGCAGGAGGCTACACCTTC. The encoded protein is CASSQRVAGGYTF.